The 4 T cell receptor beta chains below come from one sample, sequenced in a study of beta chain features in type 1 diabetes. Sequenced material consisted of expressed TCRB transcripts (all of the isolated RNA was reverse transcribed). Produced via immunoSEQ multiplex PCR; TCRdb's table is partial and in-frame only. The sample includes fewer than 350,000 clones, about 20% of them seen just once. The specimen was naive CD4+ T cells from blood. The receptors were gathered from a woman between 18 and 29 years old in good health.

This clone was detected only a few times. V is TRBV29-1 and J is TRBJ2-5; D remains unclear. The CDR3 covers 12 residues. Trimming removed 5 bases at V and 0 bases at J, with 7 bases between. Germline CDR1 SQVTM, CDR2 ANQGSEA. This chain's CDR3 is CSVNQYQETQYF. As DNA, the CDR3 is TGCAGCGTTAACCAGTACCAAGAGACCCAGTACTTC.

The sample holds a few counts of this clone. The V call is TRBV28, the J call TRBJ2-3, with 8 positions matching TRBD1. There are 14 residues in the CDR3. The germline V gene encodes CDR1 MDHEN and CDR2 SYDVKM. The V segment lost 4 bases and the J segment 4 bases; nucleotides outside the gene matches: 4. The CDR3 DNA reads TGTGCCAGCAGTTACCCGGACAGGGCAGATACGCAGTATTTT. It yields the protein CASSYPDRADTQYF.

This clone was counted only a few times. The chain is built from TRBV7-2 and TRBJ1-3; a weak D match, TRBD1 (5 bases). The CDR3 runs to 14 residues. Germline lookup yields CDR1 SGHTA and CDR2 FQGNSA. Trimming took 4 bases from V and 3 from J, leaving 10 bases between them. The CDR3 region has the DNA TGTGCCAGCAGCTCGGCAGGGTTTGGAAACACCATATATTTT. This sequence encodes CASSSAGFGNTIYF.

This chain uses TRBV29-1 with TRBJ2-1; 9 bases fit TRBD1. The V segment lost 6 bases and the J segment 5 bases; nucleotides outside the gene matches: 8. This CDR3 is built from 14 residues. Germline V gene lookup returns CDR1 SQVTM and CDR2 ANQGSEA. CDR3 amino acids: CSVLRDRAHNEQFF. The CDR3 DNA reads TGCAGCGTACTACGGGACAGGGCCCACAATGAGCAGTTCTTC.